The 6 T cell receptor beta chains below come from one sample, sequenced in a study of tumor and adjacent non-tumor tissue in lung cancer. This sample's RNA came from whole unsorted tissue. The library came from three nested PCR rounds adapted from ARM-PCR protocols. From the multiplex PCR reads, TCRdb called clonotypes with MiXCR, one entry per CDR3 protein. This repertoire shows approximately 76,000 distinct CDR3 sequences, approximately 68% found once; its top ten account for over 9.5%. The sequencing input was lung tumor tissue. The receptor source for this set is a woman aged 65 to 85 with non-small cell lung cancer.

A remark on this clonotype: The conserved closing phenylalanine or tryptophan is absent in this CDR3, likely reflecting a read error. The genes are TRBV7-8 and TRBJ2-6; D not resolved. Per germline, CDR1 SGHVS and CDR2 FQNEAQ. Trimming pared 2 bases from V and 7 bases from J, leaving 15 bases between. The length of the CDR3 is 16 residues. The CDR3: CASSLYRMGSANVLTL. CDR3 bases: TGTGCCAGCAGCTTATACCGCATGGGGTCTGCCAACGTCCTGACTCTC.

In regard to this clonotype: Compared with germline, one end of the junction differs, possibly owing to a read error. The chain combines TRBV7-9 with TRBJ2-1; tentative D call: TRBD2 (5 bases). CDR3 length equals 14 residues. Germline V gene sequence: CDR1 SEHNR, CDR2 FQNEAQ (reference sequence). The CDR3 protein is CTSTSARGGNEQFF. DNA for the CDR3: TGTACCAGCACTTCGGCTAGAGGAGGCAATGAGCAGTTCTTC.

Points on this clonotype: An end of the junction does not agree with germline; a read error may underlie this. The chain has TRBV12-3 or TRBV12-4 and TRBJ2-6; possibly TRBD1 or TRBD2 for D (5 bases each). The CDR3 loop spans 15 amino acids. This CDR3 reads CVSRQLGSGANVPTF. Here the CDR3 DNA reads TGTGTCAGCAGACAACTAGGATCTGGGGCCAACGTCCCGACTTTC.

CDR3: CASIPGEGRVRVTGELFF. The CDR3 DNA follows: TGCGCCAGCATCCCTGGCGAGGGCAGGGTGCGAGTTACCGGGGAGCTGTTTTTT. The V gene is TRBV4-1, the J gene TRBJ2-2; perhaps D is TRBD1 or TRBD2 (5 bases each). The ends were cut back, 7 bases at V and 5 bases at J, with 26 bases in the middle. Per the germline V gene, CDR1 is MGHRA and CDR2 is YSYEKL. CDR3 length: 18 residues.

Details on this clonotype: One end of the junction does not line up with germline, which may come from a read error. V and J are TRBV7-8 and TRBJ2-6; the match to TRBD2 covers 7 bases. Germline CDR1 and CDR2: SGHVS and FQNEAQ. This CDR3 spans 16 amino acids. The CDR3 spells CASSPRTSSGANVLTF. In DNA, the CDR3 is TGTGCAAGCAGCCCCAGGACTAGCTCTGGGGCCAACGTCCTGACTTTC.

This rearrangement joins TRBV29-1 to TRBJ2-7; D not resolved. Trimming removed 4 bases at V and 5 bases at J, with 12 bases between. CDR3 length: 12 amino acids. CDR1 SQVTM and CDR2 ANQGSEA come from the germline V gene. In DNA form, the CDR3 reads TGCAGCGTTGGACGGTTAACGGACGAGCAGTACTTC. Protein: CSVGRLTDEQYF.